A single T cell receptor (beta chain) is shown here with its context. The entry originates in a study of blood T cell repertoires in COVID-19. Overall study context: Donors in the United States, Italy and Spain gave samples during acute or convalescent COVID-19. From T cells, B-cell-depleted T cells, or PBMCs came the material, which was cDNA or gDNA.

Per the original methods: Amplification of reference gene primers was used by the study to estimate nucleated cell counts. Clones were sequenced by immunoSEQ multiplex PCR, and TCRdb holds only the in-frame ones, with some missing. D and trimming come from the DNA, and the V and J calls and clone size come from that table. The repertoire holds roughly 150,000 clones, 82% seen once, with approximately 10% in the top ten. With 5 bases clipped from V and 2 bases from J, the junction kept 2 bases outside the gene matches. CDR1 and CDR2 from the germline V gene are MDHEN and SYDVKM. This CDR3 has 13 residues.

The specimen sequenced was peripheral blood. This clonotype originated in a woman aged 80 or older with active or convalescent COVID-19. This sequence joins TRBV28 and TRBJ1-2, with 7 bases fitting TRBD1. The CDR3 here is CASSVDRNYGYTF. The CDR3 DNA sequence: TGTGCCAGCAGTGTGGACAGGAACTATGGCTACACCTTC.